This is a list of T cell receptor beta chains from one sample in a study of T-cell reconstitution after alpha-beta-depleted transplantation in children. TCRdb re-analysed the PCR reads in MiXCR, keeping a single row per CDR3 protein. Of fewer than 90,000 distinct CDR3 sequences detected, 6% to 8.5% appear once; the ten largest clones hold about 2.3%. Sequenced material: PBMCs from the stem cell graft donor, taken from the stem cell graft. These receptor sequences come from a human donor who donated a stem cell graft to a child with acute lymphoblastic leukemia. CDR3s include the opening cysteine and the closing phenylalanine or tryptophan. A D gene is named only where the DNA matches it firmly. Where a row states a size, it is once, few, many or the class of an expanded clone; other rows omit it.

clone_size: many; d_call: TRBD2; j_call: TRBJ2-3; v_call: TRBV20-1; cdr3_nt: TGCAGTGCTAGAATACGAGGACTAGCAGGTGATACGCAGTATTTT; cdr3_aa: CSARIRGLAGDTQYF
clone_size: many; d_call: .; j_call: TRBJ1-2; v_call: TRBV29-1; cdr3_nt: TGCAGCGTCGGGACACTCTATGGCTACACCTTC; cdr3_aa: CSVGTLYGYTF
clone_size: few; d_call: .; j_call: TRBJ2-7; v_call: TRBV4-2; cdr3_nt: TGTGCCAGCAGCCTAGAGGGCGGGAAGACGTACGAGCAGTACTTC; cdr3_aa: CASSLEGGKTYEQYF
clone_size: .; d_call: TRBD2; j_call: TRBJ2-3; v_call: TRBV19; cdr3_nt: TGTGCCAGTAGTCGGCTAGCGGGGGGTAGCACAGATACGCAGTATTTT; cdr3_aa: CASSRLAGGSTDTQYF
clone_size: many; d_call: .; j_call: TRBJ1-6; v_call: TRBV14; cdr3_nt: TGTGCCAGCAGCCAAGAGGGGTCTCGGTCACCCCTCCACTTT; cdr3_aa: CASSQEGSRSPLHF
clone_size: many; d_call: .; j_call: TRBJ2-7; v_call: TRBV24-1; cdr3_nt: TGTGCCACCAGTGATCAAGACAACCCCAACGAGCAGTACTTC; cdr3_aa: CATSDQDNPNEQYF
clone_size: many; d_call: .; j_call: TRBJ2-2; v_call: TRBV10-3; cdr3_nt: TGTGCCATCAGTTCGGACTGGGCCGTCGGGGAGCTGTTTTTT; cdr3_aa: CAISSDWAVGELFF
clone_size: .; d_call: .; j_call: TRBJ1-1; v_call: TRBV4-1; cdr3_nt: TGCGCCAGCAGTAAAGGGGGCACTGAAGCTTTCTTT; cdr3_aa: CASSKGGTEAFF
clone_size: many; d_call: .; j_call: TRBJ1-2; v_call: TRBV19; cdr3_nt: TGTGCCAGTAGTAAAGGCGGCTACACCTTC; cdr3_aa: CASSKGGYTF
clone_size: many; d_call: TRBD1; j_call: TRBJ2-3; v_call: TRBV7-8; cdr3_nt: TGTGCCATCAGCCTACCACAGGGGTTCAGCACAGATACGCAGTATTTT; cdr3_aa: CAISLPQGFSTDTQYF
clone_size: .; d_call: .; j_call: TRBJ1-2; v_call: TRBV7-2; cdr3_nt: TGTGCCAGCAGCTTTGGGAGGGGAAGGGGCTACACCTTC; cdr3_aa: CASSFGRGRGYTF
clone_size: many; d_call: TRBD2; j_call: TRBJ2-3; v_call: TRBV9; cdr3_nt: TGTGCCAGCAGCTCCGGACTAGCGGGAGGGATCATTGATACGCAGTATTTT; cdr3_aa: CASSSGLAGGIIDTQYF
clone_size: many; d_call: TRBD1; j_call: TRBJ2-5; v_call: TRBV7-8; cdr3_nt: TGTGCCAGCAGCTTCACAGGGGGCGAAGAGACCCAGTACTTC; cdr3_aa: CASSFTGGEETQYF
clone_size: few; d_call: TRBD2; j_call: TRBJ2-3; v_call: TRBV12-3/TRBV12-4; cdr3_nt: TGTGCCAGCAGAATCCAGCGGGGTTATCCGCAGTATTTT; cdr3_aa: CASRIQRGYPQYF
clone_size: few; d_call: TRBD1; j_call: TRBJ1-3; v_call: TRBV12-3/TRBV12-4; cdr3_nt: TGTGCCAGCAGTTTAAGCGGGACAGGGGGCCCGTTCTCTGGAAACACCATATATTTT; cdr3_aa: CASSLSGTGGPFSGNTIYF